A single T cell receptor (beta chain) is shown here with its context. Individuals aged about 18 to 90 years were recruited from approximately 22 US areas. The CDR3 is made up of 15 amino acids. Trimming took 4 bases from V and 6 from J; bases not matched to a gene: 9. Germline values: CDR1 SGHRS, CDR2 YFSETQ. This entry comes from a study of blood T cell repertoires in COVID-19. The wider study: PBMCs, B-cell-depleted T cells, or T cells provided the cDNA or gDNA that made up the material.

The protocol was immunoSEQ multiplex PCR, while the TCRdb copy is restricted to in-frame clones and leaves out a portion. The sample has 150,000 to 200,000 clones; approximately 88% are singletons. The V call is TRBV5-1, the J call TRBJ2-1; 8 nucleotides align to TRBD2. The sequence was obtained from an older woman who had recovered from COVID-19. Source material: PBMCs or T cells enriched from blood (not recorded which). The CDR3 loop reads CASSPSGLEANEQFF. The DNA for the CDR3 is TGCGCCAGCAGCCCCTCGGGACTAGAAGCCAATGAGCAGTTCTTC. Looking up the rest from reference TRBV5-1 and TRBJ2-1 gives the full variable domain: KAGVTQTPRYLIKTRGQQVTLSCSPISGHRSVSWYQQTPGQGLQFLFEYFSETQRNKGNFPGRFSGRQFSNSRSEMNVSTLELGDSALYLCASSPSGLEANEQFFGPGTRLTVL.